The clone carrying this TCR beta chain was detected many times. The entry originates in a study of T-cell memory formation after mild COVID-19. V shed 0 bases and J shed 9 bases, with 7 bases lying between them. Germline V lookup: CDR1 SGHRS, CDR2 YFSETQ. This CDR3 has 12 residues. Using its own MiXCR run on the 5' RACE reads, TCRdb lists one record per CDR3 protein. Seen here are 65,000 to 95,000 distinct CDR3 sequences, roughly 13% observed once, and the top ten hold less than 45%. The clonotype was recovered from a young man who had mild COVID-19 (a few samples of this study predate the infection). Cell type and time point are not known. The V and J genes are TRBV5-1 and TRBJ2-1; D ambiguous. Sequenced sample: PBMCs or a T cell subset sorted from them (not recorded which). DNA of the CDR3: TGCGCCAGCAGCTTGGTGGGTTTTGAGCAGTTCTTC. Translating gives CASSLVGFEQFF.